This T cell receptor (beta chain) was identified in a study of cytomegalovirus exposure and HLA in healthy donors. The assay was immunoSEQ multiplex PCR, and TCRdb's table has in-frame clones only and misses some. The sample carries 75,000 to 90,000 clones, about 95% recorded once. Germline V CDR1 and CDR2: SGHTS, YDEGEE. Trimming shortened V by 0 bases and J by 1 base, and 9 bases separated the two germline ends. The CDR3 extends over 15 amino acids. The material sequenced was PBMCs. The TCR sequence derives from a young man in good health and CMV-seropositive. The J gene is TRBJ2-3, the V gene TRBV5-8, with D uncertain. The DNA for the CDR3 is TGTGCCAGCAGCTTGGTGGGCTTCGGCACAGATACGCAGTATTTT. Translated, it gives CASSLVGFGTDTQYF.